This TCR beta chain stems from a study of beta chain features in type 1 diabetes. Study results and caveats: PCR might pick shorter templates more often, in the same way for patients and controls. The similarity of naive, central memory and Treg TCRB repertoires appeared greater among patients than among healthy donors.

As concerns this clone: What it binds is unknown.

Sorted CD4+ subsets: naive, central memory, regulatory, stem cell-like memory (CD45RO/CCR7/CD25/CD127/CD95/CD27 panel). V lost 5 bases to trimming and J lost 8 bases; unmatched junction nucleotides: 6. The CDR3 loop spans 12 amino acids. Germline V gene sequence: CDR1 MNHNY, CDR2 SVGAGI (reference sequence). Reverse transcribing all isolated RNA meant expressed TCRB transcripts were sequenced. There were about 3.57 million reads on average in the naive, central memory and regulatory T cell samples. TCRdb's copy holds only in-frame clones and misses some; the assay was immunoSEQ multiplex PCR. The data contain just over 450,000 clones, approximately 30% of them singletons.

The TCR comes from a young man in good health. Sequences were obtained from naive CD4+ T cells from blood. The chain employs TRBV6-6 and TRBJ2-7, with TRBD2 matching 7 bases. CDR3 DNA sequence: TGTGCCAGCAGTCCTAACGGGGGGAAGCAGTACTTC. Encoded protein: CASSPNGGKQYF.